The 18 T cell receptor beta chains below all came from one sample that was sequenced in a study of blood T cell repertoires in COVID-19. TCRdb's copy holds only in-frame clones and misses some; the assay was immunoSEQ multiplex PCR. Seen here are over 250,000 clones, about 90% observed once, and the top ten hold 2.6%. The sample consisted of peripheral blood. The receptor set was obtained from a person in their late teens or twenties with COVID-19, enrolled during active disease.

This clone came up once. The J gene is TRBJ2-5, the V gene TRBV28, with D possibly being TRBD2 (6 bases). The CDR3 contains 15 residues. V lost 2 bases and J 3 bases, leaving 13 bases between the germline ends. The germline V gene has CDR1 MDHEN and CDR2 SYDVKM. The chain's CDR3 is CASSLVRRGEETQYF. CDR3 bases: TGTGCCAGCAGTTTAGTAAGGCGGGGCGAAGAGACCCAGTACTTC.

The gene calls are TRBV5-4 and TRBJ2-3, with 9 nucleotides matching TRBD2. V trimming: 2 bases; J trimming: 3 bases; junction bases outside the gene matches: 4. There are 15 residues in the CDR3. Per germline, CDR1 SGHNT and CDR2 YYREEE (reference sequence). The CDR3 region is CASSLPGLATDTQYF. As DNA, the CDR3 is TGTGCCAGCAGCTTACCGGGACTAGCTACAGATACGCAGTATTTT.

Here the CDR3 DNA reads TGTGCCAGCAGCAACAGACTAGCGGGAGAGACCCAGTACTTC. It is translated as CASSNRLAGETQYF. The chain uses TRBV13 and TRBJ2-5; 10 positions match TRBD2. V lost 5 bases to trimming and J lost 4 bases; unmatched junction nucleotides: 4. Germline-derived CDR1 and CDR2 are PRHDT and FYEKMQ (reference sequence). There are 14 residues in the CDR3.

The rearrangement links TRBV9 to TRBJ2-7, with a possible D match to TRBD1 (5 bases). V gave up 0 bases and J gave up 4 bases, with 11 bases separating them. CDR3 length: 14 residues. Germline-derived CDR1 and CDR2 are SGDLS and YYNGEE. CDR3 sequence reads: CASSVATGQYEQYF. CDR3 DNA sequence: TGTGCCAGCAGCGTAGCCACAGGCCAATACGAGCAGTACTTC.

The chain couples TRBV6-1 to TRBJ2-5; D remains unclear. Trimming shortened V by 0 bases and J by 5 bases, and 13 bases separated the two germline ends. The CDR3 covers 15 residues. Germline loops: CDR1 MNHNS, CDR2 SASEGT. The CDR3 bases are TGTGCCAGCAGTGAAGCCGAGTCAGGAAGGGAGACCCAGTACTTC. This gives the protein CASSEAESGRETQYF.

The J gene is TRBJ2-3, the V gene TRBV27; D not certain. Germline loops: CDR1 MNHEY, CDR2 SMNVEV (reference sequence). There are 16 residues in the CDR3. Trimming removed 5 bases at V and 4 bases at J, with 19 bases between. The DNA for the CDR3 is TGTGCCAGCAGTATCCGAGCAGTGTCTGGGCCAGATACGCAGTATTTT. Amino acids: CASSIRAVSGPDTQYF.

The CDR3: CASSSEVAGEDEQFF. The CDR3 DNA reads TGTGCCAGCAGTTCCGAGGTAGCGGGAGAGGATGAGCAGTTCTTC. The V call is TRBV7-8, the J call TRBJ2-1, with TRBD2 matching 9 bases. The CDR3 runs to 15 residues. The germline V gene has CDR1 SGHVS and CDR2 FQNEAQ. Trimming removed 6 bases from V and 8 bases from J; junction bases left unmatched: 11. Supplemented by reference TRBV7-8 and TRBJ2-1, the full variable domain reads GAGVSQSPRYKVAKRGQDVALRCDPISGHVSLFWYQQALGQGPEFLTYFQNEAQLDKSGLPSDRFFAERPEGSVSTLKIQRTQQEDSAVYLCASSSEVAGEDEQFFGPGTRLTVL.

This clone was recorded once. The V and J genes are TRBV2 and TRBJ2-3; 8 positions match TRBD2. The length of the CDR3 is 15 residues. V was clipped by 7 bases and J by 4 bases; unmatched bases: 10. CDR1 is SNHLY and CDR2 is FYNNEI in the germline V gene. DNA of the CDR3: TGTGCCAGCATAGAAAGCGGGAGCCCCCCAGATACGCAGTATTTT. It codes for CASIESGSPPDTQYF.

The gene calls are TRBV10-1 and TRBJ2-3; TRBD1 matches at 10 bases. The germline gives CDR1 WNHNN, CDR2 SYGVQD (reference sequence). This CDR3 has 16 residues. V shed 3 bases, J shed 0 bases, and the junction held 3 bases outside the gene matches. CDR3 nucleotides: TGCGCCAGCAGTGATTGGACAGGGGGGAGCACAGATACGCAGTATTTT. This encodes CASSDWTGGSTDTQYF.

This chain connects TRBV19 to TRBJ2-7; possibly TRBD1 for D (6 bases). Between the trimmed V and J ends, which lost 5 bases and 3 bases, there was a span of 17 bases. The CDR3 has 15 amino acids. Germline CDR1 and CDR2: LNHDA and SQIVND (reference sequence). The CDR3: CASSPSPQGIYEQYF. DNA for the CDR3: TGTGCCAGTAGTCCTTCGCCCCAGGGGATCTACGAGCAGTACTTC. The full variable domain, in which reference TRBV19 and TRBJ2-7 provide the parts outside the CDR3, is DGGITQSPKYLFRKEGQNVTLSCEQNLNHDAMYWYRQDPGQGLRLIYYSQIVNDFQKGDIAEGYSVSREKKESFPLTVTSAQKNPTAFYLCASSPSPQGIYEQYFGPGTRLTVT.

This clone was counted a single time. The chain is built from TRBV5-1 and TRBJ2-1; the D gene is possibly TRBD1 (5 bases). The CDR3 loop spans 15 amino acids. The germline V gene encodes CDR1 SGHRS and CDR2 YFSETQ. V was pared by 0 bases and J by 7 bases, with 14 bases between. The CDR3 protein is CASSLGAGKLNEQFF. CDR3 nucleotides: TGCGCCAGCAGCTTGGGGGCAGGGAAATTGAATGAGCAGTTCTTC.

The genes are TRBV5-1 and TRBJ2-1, with D possibly matching TRBD1 (6 bases). Trimming took off 2 bases at V and 10 bases at J, with 13 bases between the two ends. Germline lookup yields CDR1 SGHRS and CDR2 YFSETQ. The CDR3 covers 13 residues. In DNA form, the CDR3 reads TGCGCCAGCAGCTTATACTCCGGGACAGAGCAGTTCTTC. It yields the protein CASSLYSGTEQFF.

On this clone: Other DNA sequences from this sample encode an identical CDR3 as well. The chain uses TRBV7-2 and TRBJ2-7; 9 bases are shared with TRBD2. V lost 1 base to trimming and J lost 5 bases; unmatched junction nucleotides: 0. The CDR3 extends over 13 amino acids. The germline V gene encodes CDR1 SGHTA and CDR2 FQGNSA. The chain's CDR3 is CASSLEREDEQYF. The CDR3 DNA reads as TGTGCCAGCAGCTTAGAGCGGGAGGACGAGCAGTACTTC. Together with reference TRBV7-2 and TRBJ2-7, the CDR3 gives the full variable domain: GAGVSQSPSNKVTEKGKDVELRCDPISGHTALYWYRQSLGQGLEFLIYFQGNSAPDKSGLPSDRFSAERTGGSVSTLTIQRTQQEDSAVYLCASSLEREDEQYFGPGTRLTVT.

As concerns this clone: Since the CDR3 does not end with the conserved phenylalanine or tryptophan, this likely comes from a read error. The limits of the CDR3 on the DNA are not certain, so only TCRdb's listed CDR3 is given. V usage is TRBV4-2 and J usage is TRBJ1-2; TRBD1 was called by the table and not checked on the DNA. The length of the CDR3 is 13 amino acids, counting both ends. Germline CDR1 and CDR2: LGHNA and YNFKEQ. CDR3 residues: CASSQEADRDLIV.

The chain combines TRBV27 with TRBJ1-2; 11 nucleotides match TRBD1. CDR1 is MNHEY and CDR2 is SMNVEV in the germline V gene (reference sequence). J was trimmed by 8 bases and V by 8 bases; bases with no gene match: 16. This CDR3 is built from 16 residues. The CDR3 loop is CASSFNSGQGAGGYTF. CDR3 in DNA: TGTGCCAGCTCTTTTAACAGCGGACAGGGGGCTGGCGGCTACACCTTC.

The V and J genes are TRBV29-1 and TRBJ2-1; D possibly corresponds to TRBD2 (6 bases). Trimming removed 8 bases from V and 10 bases from J, with 18 bases in between. The CDR3 runs 12 residues. Germline V gene data show CDR1 as SQVTM and CDR2 as ANQGSEA. The CDR3 nucleotides read TGCAGCCCAGAGCTGGCGGGAAAGGAGCAGTTCTTC. This sequence encodes CSPELAGKEQFF.

This clone was found once. The chain carries TRBV25-1 and TRBJ2-2, with 8 bases aligning to TRBD1. V trimming: 4 bases; J trimming: 5 bases; junction bases outside the gene matches: 9. CDR1 and CDR2 (germline): MGHDK, SYGVNS. This CDR3 has 16 amino acids. Here the CDR3 reads CASSASGQGGTGELFF. For the CDR3, the DNA is TGTGCCAGCAGTGCCTCCGGACAGGGTGGGACCGGGGAGCTGTTTTTT.

Worth noting for this clone: The same CDR3 arises from other DNA sequences in this sample as well. The chain carries TRBV9 and TRBJ2-3; 8 bases line up with TRBD2. This CDR3 has 14 residues. The junction had 2 bases not matched to a gene; V was cut back by 0 bases and J by 5 bases. Germline V gene data show CDR1 as SGDLS and CDR2 as YYNGEE. The CDR3, as DNA: TGTGCCAGCAGCGTAGCCCTAGCGGGAGATACGCAGTATTTT. It specifies CASSVALAGDTQYF.